These 31 T cell receptor beta chains were all obtained from the same sample, sequenced in a study of T cell clones after liver transplantation. Sequencing was performed with immunoSEQ multiplex PCR; in TCRdb, only in-frame clones are kept and a portion is missing. The data show tens of thousands of clones, around 93% seen once. Here the sequenced sample was CD4+ T cells from blood, taken about 26 months after liver transplant. These receptor sequences come from a human patient who received a liver transplant. Certain T cells may be donor cells from the graft.

The CDR3 DNA follows: TGTGCCAGCAGCATCCGAGGGCTGGTTGGAGATACGCAGTATTTT. Amino acids: CASSIRGLVGDTQYF. The V call is TRBV11-3, the J call TRBJ2-3; perhaps TRBD2 as D (5 bases). Germline loops: CDR1 SGHNT, CDR2 YENEEA. The CDR3 extends over 15 amino acids. Trimming removed 5 bases from V and 5 bases from J, with 17 bases in between.

This clone showed up just once. The rearrangement uses TRBV28 and TRBJ2-7; D is ambiguous. CDR1 and CDR2 from the germline V gene are MDHEN and SYDVKM. Trimming took 2 bases from V and 3 from J, leaving 5 bases between them. CDR3 length equals 12 residues. CDR3 coding DNA: TGTGCCAGCAGTTTAGCCCGCTACGAGCAGTACTTC. It is translated as CASSLARYEQYF.

The chain is built from TRBV7-3 and TRBJ2-1; D ambiguous. The germline CDR1 and CDR2 sequences are SGHTA and FQGTGA. This CDR3 has 12 amino acids. The germline V and J ends were trimmed by 3 bases and 9 bases, with 9 bases remaining between them. The chain's CDR3 is CASSFVTGEQFF. CDR3 in DNA: TGTGCCAGCAGCTTCGTGACGGGTGAGCAGTTCTTC.

This sequence joins TRBV15 and TRBJ2-5; unclear D gene. Trimming removed 1 base at V and 2 bases at J, with 5 bases between. This CDR3 contains 13 residues. Germline CDR1 is LNHNV and CDR2 is YYDKDF (reference sequence). CDR3 sequence (DNA): TGTGCCACCAGCAGAGGGGCGCAAGAGACCCAGTACTTC. Translated, it gives CATSRGAQETQYF. Filled out from reference TRBV15 and TRBJ2-5, the complete variable domain reads DAMVIQNPRYQVTQFGKPVTLSCSQTLNHNVMYWYQQKSSQAPKLLFHYYDKDFNNEADTPDNFQSRRPNTSFCFLDIRSPGLGDTAMYLCATSRGAQETQYFGPGTRLLVL.

This chain joins TRBV2 and TRBJ2-3; 8 bases match TRBD1. Germline assignment: CDR1 SNHLY and CDR2 FYNNEI. The CDR3 covers 15 residues. The V gene end was trimmed by 5 bases and the J gene end by 5 bases; junction bases not matched to a gene: 9. CDR3: CASSQNLQGVDTQYF. CDR3 nucleotide sequence: TGTGCCAGCAGTCAAAACCTACAGGGGGTAGATACGCAGTATTTT.

The chain links TRBV6-1 to TRBJ2-5, with D possibly being TRBD2 (5 bases). V shed 0 bases and J shed 5 bases, with 13 bases lying between them. Germline assignment: CDR1 MNHNS and CDR2 SASEGT. The CDR3 consists of 15 residues. The CDR3 loop reads CASSEALGLGETQYF. The CDR3 nucleotides read TGTGCCAGCAGTGAAGCTCTAGGACTCGGGGAGACCCAGTACTTC.

The V gene is TRBV7-9, the J gene TRBJ1-1, with TRBD1 matching over 8 bases. This CDR3 comprises 16 residues. Trimming at V came to 1 base and at J to 1 base, leaving 5 bases not matched to a gene. Germline-derived CDR1 and CDR2 are SEHNR and FQNEAQ (reference sequence). CDR3 sequence: CASSLVQGAPNTEAFF. The DNA for the CDR3 is TGTGCCAGCAGCTTAGTGCAGGGGGCGCCGAACACTGAAGCTTTCTTT.

The CDR3 is CASSSLTVGYGYTF. The CDR3, as DNA: TGTGCCAGCAGTTCCCTGACAGTCGGGTATGGCTACACCTTC. The chain couples TRBV27 to TRBJ1-2; weak D call: TRBD1 (5 bases). The CDR3 spans 14 residues. Germline CDR1 reads MNHEY; CDR2 reads SMNVEV (reference sequence). V was clipped by 4 bases and J by 5 bases, with 14 bases between them.

V is TRBV28 and J is TRBJ2-7; the match to TRBD1 covers 7 bases. The germline gives CDR1 MDHEN, CDR2 SYDVKM. This CDR3 contains 12 residues. Trimming removed 8 bases from V and 1 base from J; junction bases left unmatched: 2. The CDR3 loop is CASRQGSYEQYF. The CDR3 DNA follows: TGTGCCAGCCGACAGGGTTCCTACGAGCAGTACTTC.

This clone has a handful of counts. The gene calls are TRBV7-9 and TRBJ2-5; TRBD2 matches at 10 bases. This CDR3 contains 15 residues. Germline CDR1 and CDR2: SEHNR and FQNEAQ (reference sequence). Trimming at V came to 4 bases and at J to 4 bases, leaving 6 bases not matched to a gene. The CDR3 here is CASSSGLAAGETQYF. The CDR3 DNA sequence: TGTGCCAGCAGCTCAGGACTAGCGGCGGGAGAGACCCAGTACTTC.

This chain joins TRBV6-1 and TRBJ1-5, with TRBD1 matching 9 bases. J lost 2 bases, V lost 6 bases, and 5 bases had no gene match. There are 15 residues in the CDR3. Germline values: CDR1 MNHNS, CDR2 SASEGT. The CDR3 sequence is CASRFDRGGNQPQHF. As DNA, the CDR3 is TGTGCCAGCAGATTTGACAGGGGGGGCAATCAGCCCCAGCATTTT.

The rearrangement uses TRBV29-1 and TRBJ2-5; 7 bases fit TRBD1. The trim removed 4 bases at V and 5 bases at J, leaving 4 bases unmatched. CDR1 SQVTM and CDR2 ANQGSEA come from the germline V gene. The CDR3 loop spans 12 amino acids. The chain's CDR3 is CSVGQGRETQYF. The CDR3 coding sequence is TGCAGCGTTGGACAGGGAAGGGAGACCCAGTACTTC.

This clone appeared a few times. The chain has TRBV28 and TRBJ1-4; 9 bases map to TRBD1. Looked up from germline, CDR1 is MDHEN and CDR2 is SYDVKM. CDR3 length equals 15 residues. Trimming cost V 8 bases and J 5 bases; bases outside gene matches: 9. The CDR3 loop reads CASRSTGGKNEKLFF. For the CDR3, the DNA is TGTGCCAGCCGATCTACAGGGGGCAAGAATGAAAAACTGTTTTTT.

The V call is TRBV5-4, the J call TRBJ1-2, with D unclear. V lost 3 bases and J lost 1, with 7 bases in between. The CDR3 spans 13 residues. Germline assignment: CDR1 SGHNT and CDR2 YYREEE (reference sequence). The DNA of the CDR3 is TGTGCCAGCAGCTCGCCCAGTAACTATGGCTACACCTTC. It is translated as CASSSPSNYGYTF.

This clone was seen a single time. The J gene is TRBJ2-7, the V gene TRBV21-1; the table's D call of TRBD1 was not tested on the DNA. TRBV21-1 is designated a pseudogene. The CDR3 extends over 17 amino acids. The CDR3 region has the DNA TGTGCCAGCAGCAAATTAGGAGGGGGCCCTGCGGGCTACGAGCAGTACTTC. Protein product: CASSKLGGGPAGYEQYF.

The rearrangement uses TRBV9 and TRBJ2-5; D is perhaps TRBD1 (6 bases). V was cut by 3 bases and J by 7 bases, with 13 bases left in between. This CDR3 has 13 amino acids. Germline V CDR1 and CDR2: SGDLS, YYNGEE. The CDR3 DNA reads as TGTGCCAGCAGCGCCCGACAGGCGGGGACCCAGTACTTC. It yields the protein CASSARQAGTQYF.

This chain joins TRBV29-1 and TRBJ1-2; no clear D gene. Trimming removed 0 bases from V and 7 bases from J, with 3 bases in between. The CDR3 length is 10 residues. Germline CDR1 SQVTM, CDR2 ANQGSEA. The CDR3 DNA follows: TGCAGCGTTGAAGAGGGTGGCTACACCTTC. It is translated as CSVEEGGYTF. Full variable domain (rest looked up from reference TRBV29-1 and TRBJ1-2): SAVISQKPSRDICQRGTSLTIQCQVDSQVTMMFWYRQQPGQSLTLIATANQGSEATYESGFVIDKFPISRPNLTFSTLTVSNMSPEDSSIYLCSVEEGGYTFGSGTRLTVV.

The V and J genes are TRBV9 and TRBJ2-3; 7 positions match TRBD2. The CDR3 length is 15 residues. CDR1 and CDR2 (germline): SGDLS, YYNGEE. V lost 0 bases, J lost 3 bases, and 4 bases stayed unmatched. For the CDR3, the DNA is TGTGCCAGCAGCGTAGCGCCTAGCGGAACAGATACGCAGTATTTT. Its translation is CASSVAPSGTDTQYF.

This chain joins TRBV27 and TRBJ2-5; D perhaps matches TRBD2 (6 bases). From germline, CDR1 is MNHEY and CDR2 SMNVEV (reference sequence). CDR3 length equals 16 residues. Deletions cut 8 bases from V and 0 bases from J, with 19 bases between. The chain's CDR3 is CASHKAGQKYQETQYF. The CDR3 region has the DNA TGTGCCAGCCATAAGGCGGGGCAGAAGTACCAAGAGACCCAGTACTTC.

The chain uses TRBV19 and TRBJ2-2; D is unresolved. The length of the CDR3 is 15 residues. Germline V gene lookup returns CDR1 LNHDA and CDR2 SQIVND (reference sequence). V gave up 5 bases and J gave up 1 base, with 11 bases separating them. The CDR3, as DNA: TGTGCCAGTAGTCGGGTATCGCGGAACACCGGGGAGCTGTTTTTT. Amino acids: CASSRVSRNTGELFF.

This sequence joins TRBV7-8 and TRBJ2-1; D possibly matches TRBD1 or TRBD2 (5 bases each). Trimming pared 5 bases from V and 8 bases from J, leaving 19 bases between. The CDR3 covers 15 residues. Germline-derived CDR1 and CDR2 are SGHVS and FQNEAQ. The CDR3 DNA reads TGTGCCAGCAGCGAACCGGGACGGCCCGCCCATGAGCAGTTCTTC. It specifies CASSEPGRPAHEQFF. Full variable domain (missing parts from reference TRBV7-8 and TRBJ2-1): GAGVSQSPRYKVAKRGQDVALRCDPISGHVSLFWYQQALGQGPEFLTYFQNEAQLDKSGLPSDRFFAERPEGSVSTLKIQRTQQEDSAVYLCASSEPGRPAHEQFFGPGTRLTVL.

The rearrangement links TRBV5-1 to TRBJ2-3; perhaps TRBD2 as D (6 bases). This CDR3 spans 14 amino acids. CDR1 and CDR2 from the germline V gene are SGHRS and YFSETQ. The V end was cut by 5 bases, the J end by 4 bases, with 14 bases between. CDR3 sequence reads: CASRGDAGSDTQYF. CDR3 coding DNA: TGCGCCAGCAGGGGTGACGCGGGATCAGATACGCAGTATTTT.

The rearrangement uses TRBV5-6 and TRBJ2-3; 8 positions agree with TRBD2. V lost 2 bases, J lost 2 bases, and 10 bases stayed unmatched. Germline assignment: CDR1 SGHDT and CDR2 YYEEEE. This CDR3 contains 17 residues. As DNA, the CDR3 is TGTGCCAGCAGCTTCTTTGGGCTAGCGGGCTTCACAGATACGCAGTATTTT. Its translation is CASSFFGLAGFTDTQYF.

This chain links TRBV11-2 with TRBJ1-4; D possibly corresponds to TRBD1 (6 bases). With 3 bases removed from V and 0 bases from J, the gap between germline ends came to 11 bases. Germline V gene lookup returns CDR1 SGHAT and CDR2 FQNNGV. The CDR3 covers 16 residues. Here the CDR3 reads CASSFRDTSTNEKLFF. CDR3 nucleotide sequence: TGTGCCAGCAGCTTTCGGGACACCTCAACTAATGAAAAACTGTTTTTT.

The V call is TRBV28, the J call TRBJ2-7, with D possibly matching TRBD1 (6 bases). The CDR3 extends over 15 amino acids. The ends were cut back, 3 bases at V and 7 bases at J, with 19 bases in the middle. Germline V gene sequence: CDR1 MDHEN, CDR2 SYDVKM. The CDR3: CASSFPVTGQREQYF. The CDR3 DNA sequence: TGTGCCAGCAGTTTTCCGGTCACAGGGCAAAGGGAGCAGTACTTC.

This chain links TRBV5-4 with TRBJ2-2, with D perhaps matching TRBD1 (5 bases). The CDR3 covers 14 residues. V lost 0 bases, J lost 6 bases, and 9 bases lay in between. Germline assignment: CDR1 SGHNT and CDR2 YYREEE (reference sequence). The CDR3 here is CASSLEGAAGELFF. In DNA form, the CDR3 reads TGTGCCAGCAGCTTGGAAGGGGCGGCCGGGGAGCTGTTTTTT. The complete variable domain, with remaining parts taken from reference TRBV5-4 and TRBJ2-2, reads ETGVTQSPTHLIKTRGQQVTLRCSSQSGHNTVSWYQQALGQGPQFIFQYYREEENGRGNFPPRFSGLQFPNYSSELNVNALELDDSALYLCASSLEGAAGELFFGEGSRLTVL.

The rearrangement joins TRBV28 to TRBJ2-1; possible D gene TRBD1, 6 bases. Per germline, CDR1 MDHEN and CDR2 SYDVKM. This CDR3 contains 14 residues. The CDR3 sequence: CVSVGDTPYNEQFF. In DNA, the CDR3 is TGTGTATCCGTAGGGGACACCCCTTACAATGAGCAGTTCTTC.

The rearrangement joins TRBV7-2 to TRBJ2-5; D tentatively fits TRBD1 or TRBD2 (6 bases each). Germline V gene sequence: CDR1 SGHTA, CDR2 FQGNSA. Deletions cut 1 base from V and 4 bases from J, with 13 bases between. The CDR3 has 15 amino acids. The CDR3 sequence is CASSLVARGGETQYF. CDR3 DNA sequence: TGTGCCAGCAGCTTAGTAGCCAGGGGAGGAGAGACCCAGTACTTC.

The chain joins TRBV19 to TRBJ1-2, with 9 bases lining up with TRBD1. Trimming at V came to 5 bases and at J to 2 bases, leaving 6 bases not matched to a gene. Germline assignment: CDR1 LNHDA and CDR2 SQIVND (reference sequence). This CDR3 region has 15 residues. The CDR3 coding sequence is TGTGCCAGTAGTGCCTCGGGACAGGGCAACTATGGCTACACCTTC. Amino acids: CASSASGQGNYGYTF.

The chain is built from TRBV10-3 and TRBJ2-3, with 11 bases identical to TRBD2. This CDR3 is built from 16 residues. V lost 11 bases, J lost 6 bases, and 16 bases stayed unmatched. Germline CDR1 and CDR2: ENHRY and SYGVKD. This chain's CDR3 is CASNTGTSGAGDTQYF. Here the CDR3 DNA reads TGTGCCTCCAATACCGGGACTAGCGGTGCAGGGGATACGCAGTATTTT.

The chain has TRBV2 and TRBJ2-3, with TRBD1 matching 8 bases. This CDR3 spans 16 amino acids. The ends lost 7 bases at V and 0 bases at J; junction bases unmatched: 9. Germline V gene data show CDR1 as SNHLY and CDR2 as FYNNEI. The CDR3 loop reads CASIGQGTSSTDTQYF. The CDR3, as DNA: TGTGCCAGCATAGGACAGGGAACATCTAGCACAGATACGCAGTATTTT. The whole variable domain, remainder taken from reference TRBV2 and TRBJ2-3, is EPEVTQTPSHQVTQMGQEVILRCVPISNHLYFYWYRQILGQKVEFLVSFYNNEISEKSEIFDDQFSVERPDGSNFTLKIRSTKLEDSAMYFCASIGQGTSSTDTQYFGPGTRLTVL.